This TCR beta chain was identified in a study of Ad26.COV2.S vaccination and SARS-CoV-2 variants. Study summary: Intramuscularly, Ad26.COV2.S was given either once or twice, 56 days apart. Findings and caveats of the study: Substantial post-vaccination breadth of spike-specific CD8+ and CD4+ T cell responses was reported. Placebo and vaccine recipients had non-spike TCR breadth that was similar. Total T cell responses may have been underestimated by the TCR breadth and depth analyses.

Treatment meaning: around 19 received Ad26.COV2.S at low or high dose, single or two shots; roughly five received placebo; per-sample allocation not given. The investigators took samples on day 63 after the first vaccine or placebo injection. Generated by immunoSEQ multiplex PCR, the TCRdb table keeps only in-frame clones and is missing some. The sample shows approximately 400,000 clones, about 83% of them seen only once. A word on this clone: What it binds is not known.

The CDR3 extends over 14 amino acids. Germline-derived CDR1 and CDR2 are LGHNA and YSLEER. Trimming shortened V by 0 bases and J by 4 bases, and 7 bases separated the two germline ends. The V gene is TRBV4-3, the J gene TRBJ1-5; maybe TRBD1 (5 bases). Here the sequenced sample was peripheral blood, taken in a trial of Ad26.COV2.S vaccine versus placebo. The source is a person between 18 and 65 years old who received the Ad26.COV2.S COVID-19 vaccine or a placebo. Here the CDR3 reads CASSQDRANQPQHF. CDR3 bases: TGCGCCAGCAGCCAAGACAGGGCGAATCAGCCCCAGCATTTT.